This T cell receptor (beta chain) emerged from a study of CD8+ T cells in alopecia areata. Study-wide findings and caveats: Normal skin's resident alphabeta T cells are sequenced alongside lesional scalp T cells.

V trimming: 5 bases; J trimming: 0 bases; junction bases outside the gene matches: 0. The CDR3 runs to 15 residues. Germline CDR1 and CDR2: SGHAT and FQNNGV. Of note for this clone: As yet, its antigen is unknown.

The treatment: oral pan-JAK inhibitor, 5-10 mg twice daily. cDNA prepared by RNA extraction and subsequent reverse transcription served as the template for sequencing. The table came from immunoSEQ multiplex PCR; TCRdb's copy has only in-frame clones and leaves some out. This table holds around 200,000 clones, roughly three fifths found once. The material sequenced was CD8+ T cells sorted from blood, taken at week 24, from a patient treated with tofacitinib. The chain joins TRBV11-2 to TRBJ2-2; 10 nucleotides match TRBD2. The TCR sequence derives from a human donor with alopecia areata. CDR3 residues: CASSLAGANTGELFF. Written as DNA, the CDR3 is TGTGCCAGCAGCCTAGCGGGGGCGAACACCGGGGAGCTGTTTTTT.